Presented here are 27 T cell receptor beta chains from one specimen sequenced in a study of CDR3 diversity in severe acne. TCRdb re-called the PCR reads with MiXCR, one entry per CDR3 protein. This sample yields more than 85,000 distinct CDR3 sequences, of which about half are seen a single time; about 9.9% belongs to the top ten. The source material was blood. These receptors were taken from a male donor with severe acne vulgaris.

Remarks on this clonotype: Just one base apart from a much larger clone, this may be a read error. The V and J genes are TRBV7-6 and TRBJ2-3; D might be TRBD1 (6 bases). The CDR3 length is 15 residues. CDR1 SGHVS and CDR2 FNYEAQ come from the germline V gene. CDR3 sequence reads: CASTPVQGYTDAQYF. As DNA, the CDR3 is TGTGCCAGCACCCCCGTACAGGGATACACAGATGCGCAGTATTTT.

This clonotype was counted ten times or more. The chain is built from TRBV20-1 and TRBJ2-7; TRBD1 aligns across 11 bases. Germline V gene lookup returns CDR1 DFQATT and CDR2 SNEGSKA (reference sequence). The CDR3 runs 12 residues. V was clipped by 6 bases and J by 7 bases; unmatched bases: 5. The CDR3 here is CSALDRGREQYF. The CDR3 DNA follows: TGCAGTGCCCTGGACAGGGGGCGTGAGCAGTACTTC.

This clonotype was counted once. This chain connects TRBV2 to TRBJ2-1; D may be TRBD2 (5 bases). V was pared by 5 bases and J by 10 bases, with 18 bases between. Germline V lookup: CDR1 SNHLY, CDR2 FYNNEI. The CDR3 loop spans 14 amino acids. The CDR3 sequence: CASSLALETEEQFF. The CDR3 nucleotides are TGTGCCAGCAGTTTAGCGCTAGAGACGGAGGAGCAGTTCTTC.

In the case of this clonotype: Given a much more abundant clone one base away, this may be a read error. The chain recombines TRBV14 with TRBJ2-7; D is perhaps TRBD2 (6 bases). Trimming stripped 2 bases from V and 6 bases from J, with 20 bases between. The CDR3 covers 16 residues. CDR1 is SGHDN and CDR2 is FVKESK in the germline V gene. The chain's CDR3 is CASSQIHGGNRGEQYF. The CDR3, as DNA: TGTGCCAGCAGCCAAATTCATGGGGGGAATAGAGGCGAGCAGTACTTC. Full variable domain (outside the CDR3, taken from reference TRBV14 and TRBJ2-7): EAGVTQFPSHSVIEKGQTVTLRCDPISGHDNLYWYRRVMGKEIKFLLHFVKESKQDESGMPNNRFLAERTGGTYSTLKVQPAELEDSGVYFCASSQIHGGNRGEQYFGPGTRLTVT.

The chain carries TRBV29-1 and TRBJ2-1, with no clear D. Between the trimmed V and J ends, which lost 3 bases and 0 bases, there was a span of 18 bases. CDR1 is SQVTM, CDR2 ANQGSEA, per germline. CDR3 length equals 17 residues. CDR3 in amino acids: CSVDLGIRGHSYNEQFF. The CDR3 DNA sequence: TGCAGCGTTGACCTAGGAATTCGCGGCCACTCCTACAATGAGCAGTTCTTC.

A remark on this clonotype: Given a much more abundant clone one base away, this may be a read error. V gene TRBV25-1 combines with J gene TRBJ2-2; D perhaps matches TRBD1 (5 bases). V lost 4 bases, J lost 4 bases, and 10 bases lay in between. The germline V gene has CDR1 MGHDK and CDR2 SYGVNS. The CDR3 is 14 amino acids. The CDR3 DNA is TGTGCCAGCAGTGCCAGGGCCGGCACCGGGGAGCTGTTTTTT. Its translation: CASSARAGTGELFF. Together with reference TRBV25-1 and TRBJ2-2, the CDR3 gives the full variable domain: EADIYQTPRYLVIGTGKKITLECSQTMGHDKMYWYQQDPGMELHLIHYSYGVNSTEKGDLSSESTVSRIRTEHFPLTLESARPSHTSQYLCASSARAGTGELFFGEGSRLTVL.

This chain uses TRBV10-2 with TRBJ2-7; D gene uncertain. This CDR3 region has 11 residues. Germline lookup yields CDR1 WSHSY and CDR2 SAAADI. V was trimmed by 7 bases and J by 6 bases, leaving 10 bases between them. The CDR3 DNA sequence: TGCGCCAGCACACGGACCGGCGAGCAGTACTTC. Translated: CASTRTGEQYF.

This chain uses TRBV15 with TRBJ2-5; D is ambiguous. CDR1 is LNHNV, CDR2 YYDKDF, per germline (reference sequence). The CDR3 is made up of 13 amino acids. The ends were cut back, 4 bases at V and 7 bases at J, with 13 bases in the middle. The CDR3 loop reads CATSIRNAGTQYF. CDR3 coding DNA: TGTGCCACCAGCATCCGGAACGCTGGGACCCAGTACTTC.

This chain connects TRBV2 to TRBJ1-2; D call uncertain. V was shortened by 4 bases and J by 8 bases, with 8 bases between the two germline ends. The CDR3 consists of 11 residues. Germline V lookup: CDR1 SNHLY, CDR2 FYNNEI. In DNA, the CDR3 is TGTGCCAGCAGTGGTGGAAACGGCTACACCTTC. Translation gives CASSGGNGYTF.

The rearrangement uses TRBV2 and TRBJ1-1; D remains unclear. Germline assignment: CDR1 SNHLY and CDR2 FYNNEI. The ends were cut back, 6 bases at V and 11 bases at J, with 13 bases in the middle. This CDR3 is built from 11 residues. The CDR3 is CASRIRFSAFF. CDR3 DNA sequence: TGTGCCAGCAGAATTCGGTTTTCGGCTTTCTTT. Using reference TRBV2 and TRBJ1-1 for the parts outside the CDR3, the full variable domain is EPEVTQTPSHQVTQMGQEVILRCVPISNHLYFYWYRQILGQKVEFLVSFYNNEISEKSEIFDDQFSVERPDGSNFTLKIRSTKLEDSAMYFCASRIRFSAFFGQGTRLTVV.

This sequence joins TRBV28 and TRBJ2-2; tentatively, D is TRBD1 (6 bases). The CDR3 contains 16 residues. The germline V gene has CDR1 MDHEN and CDR2 SYDVKM. Trimming took off 7 bases at V and 4 bases at J, with 19 bases between the two ends. CDR3 loop: CASTQDSGVTTGELFF. As DNA, the CDR3 is TGTGCCAGCACCCAGGACAGCGGAGTCACCACCGGGGAGCTGTTTTTT.

The chain recombines TRBV2 with TRBJ2-1; D is uncertain. The CDR3 loop spans 11 amino acids. V lost 5 bases and J 5 bases, leaving 4 bases between the germline ends. CDR1 and CDR2 from the germline V gene are SNHLY and FYNNEI. The CDR3 spells CASSTNNEQFF. CDR3 in DNA: TGTGCCAGCAGTACAAACAATGAGCAGTTCTTC.

The V call is TRBV20-1, the J call TRBJ2-7; no definite D call. Trimming removed 2 bases at V and 1 base at J, with 12 bases between. CDR1 and CDR2 from the germline V gene are DFQATT and SNEGSKA (reference sequence). The CDR3 totals 14 residues. CDR3 sequence: CSARMTEASYEQYF. The CDR3 DNA reads as TGCAGTGCTAGAATGACGGAAGCTTCCTACGAGCAGTACTTC.

The chain is built from TRBV9 and TRBJ2-4; 7 bases align to TRBD2. This CDR3 is 14 amino acids long. V shed 4 bases, J shed 8 bases, and the junction held 9 bases outside the gene matches. Germline V CDR1 and CDR2: SGDLS, YYNGEE. The CDR3 loop is CASSQGLGLDIQYF. CDR3 bases: TGTGCCAGCAGCCAAGGACTAGGTCTAGACATTCAGTACTTC.

This clonotype was seen a few times. The gene calls are TRBV3-1 and TRBJ2-7; perhaps TRBD2 as D (6 bases). V lost 0 bases and J 5 bases, leaving 17 bases between the germline ends. Germline CDR1 is LGHDT and CDR2 is YNNKEL (reference sequence). CDR3 size: 16 residues. The CDR3 reads CASSQDLGGDTDEQYF. CDR3 bases: TGTGCCAGCAGCCAAGATTTAGGAGGGGATACGGACGAGCAGTACTTC.

The chain recombines TRBV4-1 with TRBJ1-2; unclear D gene. The V gene's germline CDR1 is MGHRA and CDR2 YSYEKL. Trimming took off 1 base at V and 5 bases at J, with 8 bases between the two ends. The CDR3 loop spans 13 amino acids. The CDR3 bases are TGCGCCAGCAGCCAAGGCGGTTCGTATGGCTACACCTTC. As protein: CASSQGGSYGYTF.

This rearrangement joins TRBV25-1 to TRBJ1-4; D is uncertain. This CDR3 is 16 amino acids long. Germline CDR1 is MGHDK and CDR2 is SYGVNS. Trimming took off 6 bases at V and 2 bases at J, with 16 bases between the two ends. The CDR3 spells CASSLDRVGTNEKLFF. In DNA form, the CDR3 reads TGTGCCAGCAGCTTAGACCGGGTGGGCACTAATGAAAAACTGTTTTTT.

This clonotype appeared a few times. The chain links TRBV4-3 to TRBJ1-1, with a weak D call TRBD1 (5 bases). Trimming removed 1 base at V and 5 bases at J, with 14 bases between. CDR1 and CDR2 (germline): LGHNA, YSLEER. This CDR3 contains 15 residues. The CDR3 DNA sequence: TGCGCCAGCAGCCAAGCGGTCAGGGTGAGAACTGAAGCTTTCTTT. Translated, it gives CASSQAVRVRTEAFF.

This clonotype occurred many times. This chain uses TRBV6-1 with TRBJ2-7; 7 bases fit TRBD1. V gave up 0 bases and J gave up 3 bases; unmatched junction bases: 5. In germline, CDR1 is MNHNS, CDR2 SASEGT. The CDR3 totals 15 residues. For the CDR3, the DNA is TGTGCCAGCAGTGAAGCGCTGAACAGGGGCTACGAGCAGTACGTC. This sequence encodes CASSEALNRGYEQYV.

CDR3 loop: CATSRGDGAGFTYNEQFF. CDR3 coding DNA: TGTGCCACCAGCAGGGGGGATGGAGCGGGATTTACCTACAATGAGCAGTTCTTC. The chain is built from TRBV15 and TRBJ2-1, with 7 bases fitting TRBD2. The CDR3 sequence is 18 residues long. Per germline, CDR1 LNHNV and CDR2 YYDKDF (reference sequence). The J segment lost 2 bases and the V segment lost 3 bases, leaving 13 bases of the junction unmatched.

This clonotype was observed once. Just one base apart from a much larger clone, this may be a read error. This chain links TRBV7-3 with TRBJ2-2; D is undetermined. CDR1 is SGHTA, CDR2 FQGTGA, per germline. Trimming removed 6 bases at V and 0 bases at J, with 8 bases between. CDR3 length: 14 residues. The CDR3 nucleotides are TGTGCCAGCAGGGTAGGAACGAACACCGGGGAGCTGTTTTTT. Translating gives CASRVGTNTGELFF.

The chain combines TRBV12-3 or TRBV12-4 with TRBJ1-5; D uncertain. The CDR3 sequence is 13 residues long. Trimming stripped 6 bases from V and 3 bases from J, with 9 bases between. Written as DNA, the CDR3 is TGTGCCAGCAGCCGACGGAACAATCAGCCCCAGCATTTT. Amino acids: CASSRRNNQPQHF.

On this clonotype: A read error is possible here, since a much larger clone lies one base away. This chain uses TRBV9 with TRBJ2-5, with 14 bases fitting TRBD2. The V gene's germline CDR1 is SGDLS and CDR2 YYNGEE. The CDR3 runs to 16 residues. CDR3 nucleotide sequence: TGTGTCAGCAGCGTGTCGGGACTAGCGGGGGAGGAGACCCAGTACTTC. Protein product: CVSSVSGLAGEETQYF.

In its sample, this clonotype was seen a few times. V and J are TRBV4-1 and TRBJ2-1; a weak D match, TRBD1 (5 bases). Deletions cut 3 bases from V and 0 bases from J, with 9 bases between. From germline, CDR1 is MGHRA and CDR2 YSYEKL. This CDR3 contains 15 residues. The CDR3 here is CASSHPQGSYNEQFF. In DNA form, the CDR3 reads TGCGCCAGCAGCCATCCCCAGGGCTCCTACAATGAGCAGTTCTTC.

A few counts support this clonotype. This chain uses TRBV27 with TRBJ1-1, with D unresolved. V was cut by 5 bases and J by 4 bases, with 17 bases left in between. The germline V gene encodes CDR1 MNHEY and CDR2 SMNVEV (reference sequence). The CDR3 has 15 amino acids. The CDR3 region has the DNA TGTGCCAGCAGTGCCCCCGGGTCGAGGAGCACTGAAGCTTTCTTT. This translates into CASSAPGSRSTEAFF.

Many counts were recorded for this clonotype. One end of the junction varies from germline; a read error may be responsible. The rearrangement uses TRBV11-2 and TRBJ1-1; tentative D call: TRBD1 (6 bases). The CDR3 contains 13 residues. The germline V gene encodes CDR1 SGHAT and CDR2 FQNNGV. Here the CDR3 reads CASSFRGNTEAFF. The CDR3 DNA follows: TGCGCCAGCAGCTTCAGGGGAAACACTGAAGCTTTCTTT.

This clonotype was picked up a small number of times. The chain couples TRBV29-1 to TRBJ2-7; D gene ambiguous. From germline, CDR1 is SQVTM and CDR2 ANQGSEA. V lost 0 bases and J lost 2, with 8 bases in between. This CDR3 contains 13 residues. As DNA, the CDR3 is TGCAGCGTTGAAGATGAACAGACCTACGAGCAGTACTTC. It specifies CSVEDEQTYEQYF.